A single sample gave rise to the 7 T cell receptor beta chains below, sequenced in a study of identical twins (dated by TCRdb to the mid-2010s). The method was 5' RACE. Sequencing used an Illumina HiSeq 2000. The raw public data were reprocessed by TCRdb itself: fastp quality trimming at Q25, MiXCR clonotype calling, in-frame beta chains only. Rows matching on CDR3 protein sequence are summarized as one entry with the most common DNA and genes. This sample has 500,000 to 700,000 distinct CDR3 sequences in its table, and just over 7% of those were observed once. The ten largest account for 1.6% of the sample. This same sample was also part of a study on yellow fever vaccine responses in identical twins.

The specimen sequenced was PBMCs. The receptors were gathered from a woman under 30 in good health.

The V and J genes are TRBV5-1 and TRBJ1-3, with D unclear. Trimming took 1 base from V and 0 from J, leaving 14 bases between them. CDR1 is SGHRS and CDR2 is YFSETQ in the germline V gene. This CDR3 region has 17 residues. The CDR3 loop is CASSLYSGIISGNTIYF. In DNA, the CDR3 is TGCGCCAGCAGCTTGTATTCGGGGATTATCTCTGGAAACACCATATATTTT.

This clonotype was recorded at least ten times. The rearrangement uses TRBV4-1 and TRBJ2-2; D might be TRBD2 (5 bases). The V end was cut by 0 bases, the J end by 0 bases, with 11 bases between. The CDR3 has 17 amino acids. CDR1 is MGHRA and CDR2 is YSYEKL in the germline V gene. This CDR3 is CASSQDGLAANTGELFF. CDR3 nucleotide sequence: TGCGCCAGCAGCCAAGATGGGCTAGCTGCGAACACCGGGGAGCTGTTTTTT.

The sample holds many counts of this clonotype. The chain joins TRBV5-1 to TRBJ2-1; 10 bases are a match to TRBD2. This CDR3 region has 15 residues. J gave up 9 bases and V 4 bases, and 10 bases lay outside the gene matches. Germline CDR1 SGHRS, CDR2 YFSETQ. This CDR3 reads CASSPKREGHGEQFF. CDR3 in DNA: TGCGCCAGCAGCCCCAAGCGGGAGGGCCATGGTGAGCAGTTCTTC.

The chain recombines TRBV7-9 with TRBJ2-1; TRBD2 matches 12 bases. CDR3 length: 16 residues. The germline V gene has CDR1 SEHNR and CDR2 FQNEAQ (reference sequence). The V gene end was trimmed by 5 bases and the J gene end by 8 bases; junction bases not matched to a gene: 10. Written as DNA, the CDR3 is TGTGCCAGCAGCGGCCTAGCGGGAGGGCCTATGGATGAGCAGTTCTTC. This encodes CASSGLAGGPMDEQFF.

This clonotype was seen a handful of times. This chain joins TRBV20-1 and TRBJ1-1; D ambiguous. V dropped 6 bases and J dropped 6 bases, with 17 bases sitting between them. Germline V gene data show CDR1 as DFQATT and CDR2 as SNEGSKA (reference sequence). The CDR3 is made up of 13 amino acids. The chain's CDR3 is CSARWERGAEAFF. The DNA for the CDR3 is TGCAGTGCGCGATGGGAGAGAGGCGCTGAAGCTTTCTTT.

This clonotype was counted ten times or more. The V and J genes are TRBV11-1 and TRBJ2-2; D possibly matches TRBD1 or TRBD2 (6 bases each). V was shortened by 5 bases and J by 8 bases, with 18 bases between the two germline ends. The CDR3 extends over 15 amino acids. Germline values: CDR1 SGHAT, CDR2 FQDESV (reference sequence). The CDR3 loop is CASSPRQGGIGELFF. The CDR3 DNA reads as TGTGCCAGCAGCCCCCGGCAAGGGGGGATAGGGGAGCTGTTTTTT.

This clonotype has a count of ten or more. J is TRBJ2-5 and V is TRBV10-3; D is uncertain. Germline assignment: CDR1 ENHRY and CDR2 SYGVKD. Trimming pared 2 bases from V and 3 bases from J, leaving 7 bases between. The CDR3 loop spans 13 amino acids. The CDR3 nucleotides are TGTGCCATCAGTGAGACTGGGAAAGAGACCCAGTACTTC. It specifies CAISETGKETQYF.